Following are 26 T cell receptor beta chains from one sample sequenced in a study of identical twins. Each CDR3 protein gets one entry after TCRdb re-called the 5' RACE reads with MiXCR. The sample lists hundreds of thousands of distinct CDR3 sequences; approximately 8% were seen once. These same records also appear under a second study, on yellow fever vaccine responses in identical twins.

Sequencing was carried out using CD8+ T cells sorted from blood. All receptors come from a woman aged 18 to 35 in good health.

CDR3 loop: CASRPRIGWNTEAFF. As DNA, the CDR3 is TGTGCCAGCAGGCCAAGGATCGGGTGGAACACTGAAGCTTTCTTT. This chain links TRBV28 with TRBJ1-1; D gene ambiguous. Germline V CDR1 and CDR2: MDHEN, SYDVKM. The CDR3 loop spans 15 amino acids. V lost 6 bases and J 1 base, leaving 15 bases between the germline ends.

This rearrangement joins TRBV7-9 to TRBJ1-1; no clear D. Germline-derived CDR1 and CDR2 are SEHNR and FQNEAQ (reference sequence). Trimming took off 4 bases at V and 1 base at J, with 10 bases between the two ends. This CDR3 is built from 14 residues. CDR3 bases: TGTGCCAGCAGCTCGGTCCGGGAGAACACTGAAGCTTTCTTT. Translation: CASSSVRENTEAFF.

This clonotype was recorded a few times. This chain links TRBV28 with TRBJ2-7, with a weak D call TRBD2 (6 bases). The CDR3 is 12 amino acids. Per the germline V gene, CDR1 is MDHEN and CDR2 is SYDVKM. V was cut by 5 bases and J by 6 bases, with 11 bases left in between. The chain's CDR3 is CASSTSGVEQYF. CDR3 nucleotide sequence: TGTGCCAGCAGTACCTCGGGGGTCGAGCAGTACTTC. The full variable domain, in which reference TRBV28 and TRBJ2-7 provide the parts outside the CDR3, is DVKVTQSSRYLVKRTGEKVFLECVQDMDHENMFWYRQDPGLGLRLIYFSYDVKMKEKGDIPEGYSVSREKKERFSLILESASTNQTSMYLCASSTSGVEQYFGPGTRLTVT.

This clonotype appeared a few times. The chain joins TRBV20-1 to TRBJ1-3, with no clear D. The CDR3 covers 14 residues. Germline CDR1 reads DFQATT; CDR2 reads SNEGSKA (reference sequence). Trimming took off 4 bases at V and 0 bases at J, with 10 bases between the two ends. In DNA, the CDR3 is TGCAGTGCTACCGTCGACCACTCTGGAAACACCATATATTTT. Translation: CSATVDHSGNTIYF.

In its sample, this clonotype was seen a few times. One base away lies a much larger clone, so this may be a sequencing read error. This chain uses TRBV6-5 with TRBJ2-3; possible D gene TRBD1, 7 bases. CDR3 length: 16 amino acids. CDR1 MNHEY and CDR2 SVGAGI come from the germline V gene. The ends were cut back, 0 bases at V and 0 bases at J, with 10 bases in the middle. CDR3 DNA: TGTGCCAGCAGTTACTCGGCAGGGGGGAGCACAGATACGCAGTATTTT. Protein sequence: CASSYSAGGSTDTQYF.

The sample holds a few counts of this clonotype. This sequence joins TRBV6-1 and TRBJ1-2; D not certain. V was pared by 4 bases and J by 3 bases, with 12 bases between. The length of the CDR3 is 14 residues. Germline V CDR1 and CDR2: MNHNS, SASEGT. In nucleotides, the CDR3 is TGTGCCAGCAGTGCCTCAGTACATTACTATGGCTACACCTTC. This codes for CASSASVHYYGYTF.

This chain connects TRBV20-1 to TRBJ2-1, with 7 bases lining up with TRBD2. The junction had 7 bases not matched to a gene; V was cut back by 4 bases and J by 4 bases. Germline values: CDR1 DFQATT, CDR2 SNEGSKA (reference sequence). This CDR3 is built from 14 residues. The CDR3 protein is CSAKTGGDYNEQFF. As DNA, the CDR3 is TGCAGTGCTAAAACGGGGGGAGATTACAATGAGCAGTTCTTC.

The chain employs TRBV7-2 and TRBJ2-3; D remains ambiguous. From germline, CDR1 is SGHTA and CDR2 FQGNSA. CDR3 size: 17 residues. V shed 4 bases and J shed 2 bases, with 19 bases lying between them. The CDR3 sequence is CASSSPPGLSTTDTQYF. CDR3 nucleotide sequence: TGTGCCAGCAGCTCCCCTCCCGGCCTCTCCACCACAGATACGCAGTATTTT. The full variable domain, completed using reference TRBV7-2 and TRBJ2-3, is GAGVSQSPSNKVTEKGKDVELRCDPISGHTALYWYRQSLGQGLEFLIYFQGNSAPDKSGLPSDRFSAERTGGSVSTLTIQRTQQEDSAVYLCASSSPPGLSTTDTQYFGPGTRLTVL.

This clonotype was seen a few times. This chain connects TRBV28 to TRBJ2-5; 8 nucleotides line up with TRBD2. Trimming took 3 bases from V and 0 from J; bases not matched to a gene: 6. The CDR3 spans 16 residues. Germline CDR1 MDHEN, CDR2 SYDVKM. The CDR3 nucleotides read TGTGCCAGCAGTTTTACTAGCGGCCCCCACCAAGAGACCCAGTACTTC. This encodes CASSFTSGPHQETQYF.

This sequence joins TRBV27 and TRBJ2-3; no reliable D call. The germline V gene has CDR1 MNHEY and CDR2 SMNVEV (reference sequence). Deletions cut 0 bases from V and 2 bases from J, with 3 bases between. This CDR3 spans 13 amino acids. CDR3 nucleotides: TGTGCCAGCAGTTTATCCGACACAGATACGCAGTATTTT. Residues: CASSLSDTDTQYF.

This clonotype turned up a few times. The chain uses TRBV7-3 and TRBJ2-1, with a weak D call TRBD2 (5 bases). V was trimmed by 5 bases and J by 0 bases, leaving 11 bases between them. The CDR3 runs to 15 residues. The germline V gene has CDR1 SGHTA and CDR2 FQGTGA. CDR3 sequence reads: CASSAGDASYNEQFF. CDR3 in DNA: TGTGCCAGCAGCGCCGGGGATGCCTCCTACAATGAGCAGTTCTTC.

The sample holds many counts of this clonotype. J is TRBJ1-5 and V is TRBV5-1; D is uncertain. The CDR3 covers 13 residues. Germline CDR1 SGHRS, CDR2 YFSETQ. V was trimmed by 5 bases and J by 0 bases, leaving 6 bases between them. The CDR3 protein is CASSADSNQPQHF. CDR3 nucleotide sequence: TGCGCCAGCAGTGCAGATAGCAATCAGCCCCAGCATTTT. Looking up the rest from reference TRBV5-1 and TRBJ1-5 gives the full variable domain: KAGVTQTPRYLIKTRGQQVTLSCSPISGHRSVSWYQQTPGQGLQFLFEYFSETQRNKGNFPGRFSGRQFSNSRSEMNVSTLELGDSALYLCASSADSNQPQHFGDGTRLSIL.

This clonotype occurred a few times. This chain connects TRBV7-3 to TRBJ1-2; weak D call: TRBD1 (6 bases). The CDR3 runs 13 residues. Germline-derived CDR1 and CDR2 are SGHTA and FQGTGA. Trimming shortened V by 4 bases and J by 7 bases, and 13 bases separated the two germline ends. CDR3 DNA: TGTGCCAGCAGCTCTATAACAGGGAGTGGCTACACCTTC. Residues: CASSSITGSGYTF.

The genes are TRBV20-1 and TRBJ2-1; 8 bases line up with TRBD2. The V gene end was trimmed by 2 bases and the J gene end by 4 bases; junction bases not matched to a gene: 19. Germline loops: CDR1 DFQATT, CDR2 SNEGSKA (reference sequence). The CDR3 consists of 19 residues. CDR3 sequence (DNA): TGCAGTGCTAGACTCTTCCCGGGACTAGAGATCCCATATTACAATGAGCAGTTCTTC. Protein sequence: CSARLFPGLEIPYYNEQFF.

The chain combines TRBV2 with TRBJ2-2, with 10 bases aligning to TRBD1. The CDR3 sequence is 17 residues long. Germline V lookup: CDR1 SNHLY, CDR2 FYNNEI. V lost 0 bases, J lost 10 bases, and 11 bases stayed unmatched. The CDR3 nucleotides are TGTGCCAGCAGTGAAGCGCGTGGACAGGGGGTTAGCCTGGAGCTGTTTTTT. Its translation is CASSEARGQGVSLELFF.

This clonotype was picked up many times. J is TRBJ2-1 and V is TRBV4-1, with 10 bases identical to TRBD2. Germline loops: CDR1 MGHRA, CDR2 YSYEKL. CDR3 length: 15 residues. V lost 5 bases and J lost 7; bases outside the gene matches: 8. Here the CDR3 reads CASSESGGAGNEQFF. The CDR3 bases are TGCGCCAGCAGCGAAAGCGGGGGGGCCGGGAATGAGCAGTTCTTC.

This clonotype occurred a few times. The rearrangement links TRBV9 to TRBJ2-1; perhaps D is TRBD1 or TRBD2 (6 bases each). The V gene's germline CDR1 is SGDLS and CDR2 YYNGEE. With 3 bases removed from V and 0 bases from J, the gap between germline ends came to 13 bases. This CDR3 comprises 16 residues. The CDR3 protein is CASSGGARLSYNEQFF. Here the CDR3 DNA reads TGTGCCAGCAGCGGGGGGGCGCGTCTCTCCTACAATGAGCAGTTCTTC.

This clonotype was detected a few times. J is TRBJ2-5 and V is TRBV12-3 or TRBV12-4; D possibly corresponds to TRBD1 (5 bases). The CDR3 spans 14 residues. V lost 4 bases to trimming and J lost 1 base, with 10 bases between them. Here the CDR3 reads CASSYATAQETQYF. DNA of the CDR3: TGTGCCAGCAGTTATGCGACAGCCCAAGAGACCCAGTACTTC.

V is TRBV5-1 and J is TRBJ1-1; D might be TRBD1 (5 bases). The CDR3 spans 15 residues. V lost 1 base, J lost 0 bases, and 10 bases lay in between. Germline V gene sequence: CDR1 SGHRS, CDR2 YFSETQ. CDR3 in DNA: TGCGCCAGCAGCTTGTACGGGGGAATGAACACTGAAGCTTTCTTT. Translating gives CASSLYGGMNTEAFF.

The sample holds a few counts of this clonotype. The genes are TRBV6-1 and TRBJ2-1; 9 nucleotides agree with TRBD1. The germline gives CDR1 MNHNS, CDR2 SASEGT. The V and J ends lost 7 bases and 9 bases, in that order; junction bases with no gene match: 10. The CDR3 totals 14 residues. The CDR3: CASTMGQGLSEQFF. The CDR3 region has the DNA TGTGCCAGCACCATGGGACAGGGTCTTAGTGAGCAGTTCTTC.

This clonotype was picked up a small number of times. The chain joins TRBV7-6 to TRBJ2-3; the match to TRBD1 covers 10 bases. The CDR3 is 18 residues long. The V gene's germline CDR1 is SGHVS and CDR2 FNYEAQ. V lost 1 base, J lost 4 bases, and 11 bases stayed unmatched. The CDR3 bases are TGTGCCAGCAGCTTAGAGGTAGCGGACAGGGGGGGCCCAGATACGCAGTATTTT. This sequence encodes CASSLEVADRGGPDTQYF.

J is TRBJ2-1 and V is TRBV11-2; no reliable D call. CDR1 and CDR2 (germline): SGHAT, FQNNGV. Trimming pared 1 base from V and 5 bases from J, leaving 6 bases between. This CDR3 comprises 13 residues. The CDR3 coding sequence is TGTGCCAGCAGCTTAGGTTGGGACAATGAGCAGTTCTTC. Translating it yields CASSLGWDNEQFF.

A few counts support this clonotype. This rearrangement joins TRBV6-2 or TRBV6-3 to TRBJ2-7; D is unresolved. The V and J ends lost 7 bases and 3 bases respectively, with 13 bases between them. The CDR3 spans 13 residues. Germline lookup yields CDR1 MNHEY and CDR2 SVGEGT. CDR3 sequence reads: CASKARVFYEQYF. CDR3 coding DNA: TGTGCCAGCAAGGCTAGAGTTTTCTACGAGCAGTACTTC.

This chain connects TRBV11-2 to TRBJ1-1; the D gene is possibly TRBD1 (5 bases). CDR3 size: 13 residues. The germline V gene has CDR1 SGHAT and CDR2 FQNNGV. V gave up 1 base and J gave up 6 bases, with 9 bases separating them. The CDR3 bases are TGTGCCAGCAGCTTAGTTCCGGGGCCTGAAGCTTTCTTT. Protein sequence: CASSLVPGPEAFF.

This clonotype was recorded a few times. The V call is TRBV7-8, the J call TRBJ2-5; possibly TRBD1 for D (6 bases). Germline V gene sequence: CDR1 SGHVS, CDR2 FQNEAQ. The germline V and J ends were trimmed by 1 base and 5 bases, with 14 bases remaining between them. This CDR3 region has 15 residues. This CDR3 reads CASSLEAGVGETQYF. The CDR3 DNA sequence: TGTGCCAGCAGCTTAGAGGCAGGGGTAGGGGAGACCCAGTACTTC.

In its sample, this clonotype was seen a few times. The DNA for the CDR3 is TGTGCTAGTGGTTTAAAGGGGAACACTGAAGCTTTCTTT. Translated, it gives CASGLKGNTEAFF. This chain links TRBV12-5 with TRBJ1-1; no reliable D call. Trimming left V 3 bases short and J 1 base short, with 6 bases between. Germline V gene data show CDR1 as LGHNT and CDR2 as FRNRAP. The CDR3 consists of 13 residues.